The 16 T cell receptor beta chains presented below share a single source sample, sequenced in a study of T cells in Graves' hyperthyroidism and ophthalmopathy (dated by TCRdb to the late 2010s). Library construction relied on multiplex PCR. The sequencer was an Illumina HiSeq 2000. The TCR beta CDR3 regions were amplified from RNA transcripts. A first-round RT-PCR of the TCR CDR3 used the HTBI primer set with the Qiagen OneStep RT-PCR kit. Through fastp at Q25 and MiXCR, TCRdb rebuilt clones from the public reads, retaining in-frame beta chains. Rows matching on CDR3 protein sequence are summarized as one entry with the most common DNA and genes. This sample comprises 500,000 to 800,000 distinct CDR3 sequences, about 14% of them detected only once. Jointly, the top ten make up around an eighth of the sample. The sequenced material came from blood. These TCRs come from a woman between 45 and 65 years old with Graves' ophthalmopathy.

This clonotype occurred many times. The rearrangement uses TRBV6-1 and TRBJ1-5, with D uncertain. Germline lookup yields CDR1 MNHNS and CDR2 SASEGT. The CDR3 is 16 amino acids. The V end lost 0 bases, the J end lost 5 bases, and 14 bases lay between the germline ends. In nucleotides, the CDR3 is TGTGCCAGCAGTGAAGCCTCAGGAGGATTCTATCAGCCCCAGCATTTT. Protein product: CASSEASGGFYQPQHF.

This clonotype was detected only once. This sequence joins TRBV9 and TRBJ1-1; D ambiguous. Germline-derived CDR1 and CDR2 are SGDLS and YYNGEE. CDR3 length: 14 residues. Between the trimmed V and J ends, which lost 4 bases and 5 bases, there was a span of 15 bases. The CDR3 region is CASSPFTGETEAFF. Here the CDR3 DNA reads TGTGCCAGCAGCCCCTTTACCGGGGAGACTGAAGCTTTCTTT.

Ten or more counts support this clonotype. The rearrangement uses TRBV27 and TRBJ2-1; 8 positions match TRBD2. J was trimmed by 4 bases and V by 4 bases; bases with no gene match: 6. Germline V lookup: CDR1 MNHEY, CDR2 SMNVEV (reference sequence). This CDR3 has 15 residues. CDR3 bases: TGTGCCAGCAGTTCGGGACTAGTCGGATACAATGAGCAGTTCTTC. The encoded protein is CASSSGLVGYNEQFF.

This clonotype showed up many times. This chain links TRBV9 with TRBJ2-7; D not certain. CDR3 length: 13 residues. Trimming removed 0 bases at V and 4 bases at J, with 8 bases between. Germline CDR1 SGDLS, CDR2 YYNGEE. The CDR3 region is CASSVGFNYEQYF. In DNA form, the CDR3 reads TGTGCCAGCAGCGTAGGCTTCAATTACGAGCAGTACTTC.

This clonotype was recorded a few times. V and J are TRBV27 and TRBJ1-2, with 8 bases matching TRBD1. This CDR3 is 13 amino acids long. Germline V gives CDR1 MNHEY, CDR2 SMNVEV (reference sequence). Germline trimming cut 3 bases from V and 7 bases from J; bases unmatched to any gene: 4. CDR3 in amino acids: CASSLVRGRGYTF. Here the CDR3 DNA reads TGTGCCAGCAGTTTGGTCAGGGGGCGTGGCTACACCTTC.

The sample holds many counts of this clonotype. This chain joins TRBV6-2 or TRBV6-3 and TRBJ1-5, with unresolved D. V was shortened by 3 bases and J by 2 bases, with 17 bases between the two germline ends. The CDR3 spans 17 residues. In germline, CDR1 is MNHEY, CDR2 SVGEGT. The CDR3 sequence is CASSYSSWGLGNQPQHF. Written as DNA, the CDR3 is TGTGCCAGCAGTTATTCTTCATGGGGTTTGGGCAATCAGCCCCAGCATTTT.

There are a few counts of this clonotype. The V gene is TRBV5-1, the J gene TRBJ2-6; either TRBD1 or TRBD2 may fit D (5 bases each). Germline assignment: CDR1 SGHRS and CDR2 YFSETQ. Trimming removed 0 bases at V and 4 bases at J, with 14 bases between. The CDR3 sequence is 17 residues long. CDR3 loop: CASSLGLSGQGANVLTF. The CDR3 nucleotides read TGCGCCAGCAGCTTGGGGCTTTCGGGGCAAGGGGCCAACGTCCTGACTTTC.

This clonotype was picked up a small number of times. The rearrangement links TRBV7-3 to TRBJ1-1; TRBD1 might be the D (5 bases). The germline gives CDR1 SGHTA, CDR2 FQGTGA. Deletions cut 0 bases from V and 3 bases from J, with 8 bases between. The CDR3 runs 14 residues. In DNA form, the CDR3 reads TGTGCCAGCAGCTTAACAGCGGGGGACACTGAAGCTTTCTTT. Amino acid sequence: CASSLTAGDTEAFF.

This clonotype appeared many times. The chain has TRBV6-1 and TRBJ2-5, with 9 bases aligning to TRBD2. Germline V gene data show CDR1 as MNHNS and CDR2 as SASEGT. CDR3 length: 15 residues. Unmatched junction bases numbered 6, after V lost 5 bases and J lost 2 bases. CDR3 in amino acids: CASSLGTSQQETQYF. The DNA for the CDR3 is TGTGCCAGCAGTCTTGGGACTAGCCAACAAGAGACCCAGTACTTC.

In its sample, this clonotype was seen many times. The chain couples TRBV7-2 to TRBJ1-2; no definite D call. Germline values: CDR1 SGHTA, CDR2 FQGNSA. The CDR3 runs to 16 residues. The V end was cut by 1 base, the J end by 2 bases, with 14 bases between. The CDR3 sequence is CASSLVAQLQNYGYTF. The DNA for the CDR3 is TGTGCCAGCAGCTTAGTGGCCCAGCTACAGAACTATGGCTACACCTTC.

The chain carries TRBV20-1 and TRBJ2-1, with 9 positions matching TRBD2. J was trimmed by 4 bases and V by 0 bases; bases with no gene match: 10. Germline CDR1 is DFQATT and CDR2 is SNEGSKA (reference sequence). This CDR3 is 17 amino acids long. The CDR3 loop reads CSARDLSASGAYNEQFF. The CDR3 region has the DNA TGCAGTGCTAGAGATCTTTCGGCTAGCGGGGCATACAATGAGCAGTTCTTC.

This chain connects TRBV7-3 to TRBJ2-2; possible D gene TRBD2, 5 bases. Deletions cut 5 bases from V and 6 bases from J, with 13 bases between. Looked up from germline, CDR1 is SGHTA and CDR2 is FQGTGA. The CDR3 has 14 residues. CDR3 in amino acids: CASSPSGSSGELFF. The CDR3, as DNA: TGTGCCAGCAGCCCTTCGGGGTCTTCCGGGGAGCTGTTTTTT.

Ten or more counts support this clonotype. The rearrangement joins TRBV11-1 to TRBJ2-3, with 10 bases lining up with TRBD2. V trimming: 1 base; J trimming: 1 base; junction bases outside the gene matches: 5. The CDR3 totals 17 residues. Germline assignment: CDR1 SGHAT and CDR2 FQDESV (reference sequence). The CDR3 region has the DNA TGTGCCAGCAGCTTAGTAGCCGGGACTAGCGGCACAGATACGCAGTATTTT. It encodes CASSLVAGTSGTDTQYF.

This clonotype appeared many times. The chain couples TRBV2 to TRBJ2-2; D gene unclear. CDR3 length equals 14 residues. The germline V and J ends were trimmed by 1 base and 3 bases, with 6 bases remaining between them. Germline V gene data show CDR1 as SNHLY and CDR2 as FYNNEI. CDR3 coding DNA: TGTGCCAGCAGTGAAGTTAGGGACACCGGGGAGCTGTTTTTT. This translates into CASSEVRDTGELFF.

The V gene is TRBV9, the J gene TRBJ2-1; 9 nucleotides line up with TRBD2. CDR3 length equals 19 residues. Germline CDR1 and CDR2: SGDLS and YYNGEE. After removal of 0 bases from V and 4 bases from J, the junction contained 14 bases not matched to a gene. This chain's CDR3 is CASSVEAGLSGRYYNEQFF. The CDR3 coding sequence is TGTGCCAGCAGCGTAGAAGCCGGCTTGAGCGGGAGGTATTACAATGAGCAGTTCTTC.

This clonotype was counted only a few times. The rearrangement joins TRBV6-1 to TRBJ2-5; TRBD1 is a possible D gene (5 bases). In germline, CDR1 is MNHNS, CDR2 SASEGT. The CDR3 consists of 15 residues. Trimming stripped 3 bases from V and 1 base from J, with 12 bases between. DNA for the CDR3: TGTGCCAGCAGTGATTCCAGGGTTGTCCAAGAGACCCAGTACTTC. It yields the protein CASSDSRVVQETQYF.